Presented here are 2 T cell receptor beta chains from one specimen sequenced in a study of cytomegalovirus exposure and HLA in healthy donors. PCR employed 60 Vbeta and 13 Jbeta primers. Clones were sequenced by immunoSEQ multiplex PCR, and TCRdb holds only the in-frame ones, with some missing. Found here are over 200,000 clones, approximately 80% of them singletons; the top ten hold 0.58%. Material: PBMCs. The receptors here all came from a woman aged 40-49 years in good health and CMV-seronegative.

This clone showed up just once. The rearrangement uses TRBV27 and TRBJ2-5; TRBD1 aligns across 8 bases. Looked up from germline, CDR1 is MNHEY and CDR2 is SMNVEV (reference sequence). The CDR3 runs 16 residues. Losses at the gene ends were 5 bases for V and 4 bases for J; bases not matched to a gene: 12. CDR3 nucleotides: TGTGCCAGCAGTCCGCTAGGACAGGGCCAATTAGAGACCCAGTACTTC. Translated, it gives CASSPLGQGQLETQYF.

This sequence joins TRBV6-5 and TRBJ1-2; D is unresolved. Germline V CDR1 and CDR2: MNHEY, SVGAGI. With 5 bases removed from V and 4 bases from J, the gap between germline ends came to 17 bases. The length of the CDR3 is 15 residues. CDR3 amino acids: CASSPRVQALYGYTF. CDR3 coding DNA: TGTGCCAGCAGTCCCCGAGTCCAGGCCCTCTATGGCTACACCTTC.